The TCR beta chain described here comes from a study of blood T cell repertoires in COVID-19. Study-level information: The origin of the acute and convalescent COVID-19 samples was the United States, Italy and Spain. PBMCs, B-cell-depleted T cells, or T cells provided the cDNA or gDNA that made up the material.

Original handling: Using reference gene primer amplification, nucleated cell counts were estimated. The table came from immunoSEQ multiplex PCR; TCRdb's copy has only in-frame clones and leaves some out. The V and J calls and the clone size are those of that table, but D and trimming were determined from the DNA. The data contain approximately 250,000 clones, around 88% of them singletons. Germline CDR1 and CDR2: SGHTA and FQGNSA. The CDR3 sequence is 19 residues long. Germline trimming cut 4 bases from V and 4 bases from J; bases unmatched to any gene: 18. Participant-reported clinical history was the basis for cohort assignment.

This receptor was identified in a woman in her 40s with acute COVID-19. Sequenced sample: PBMCs or T cells enriched from blood (not recorded which). This rearrangement joins TRBV7-2 to TRBJ2-1, with TRBD2 matching over 8 bases. The CDR3 region is CASSWTRYVAGGLYNEQFF. The CDR3 DNA reads as TGTGCCAGCAGCTGGACCCGTTATGTTGCGGGAGGCCTATACAATGAGCAGTTCTTC.